The 25 T cell receptor beta chains below were found in one sample sequenced in a study. Amplification of TRBV12-4/TRBJ1-2 clonotypes used adaptor-ligated barcode primers. TCRdb itself ran the multiplex PCR reads through MiXCR, one entry per CDR3 protein. The data show about 970 distinct CDR3 sequences, 2% to 3% seen once. Treg sorting used a CD4+CD25+CD127-/low gate. The sequenced sample consisted of Tregs sorted from blood. The receptors come from a female donor with breast cancer.

By proportion, this clonotype is medium-sized (0.01 to 0.1%). The rearrangement links TRBV12-3 or TRBV12-4 to TRBJ1-2; D is ambiguous. The CDR3 extends over 14 amino acids. Trimming cost V 2 bases and J 4 bases, with 11 bases left between them. The DNA of the CDR3 is TGTGCCAGCAGTTTAAGCGACCGCAGCTATGGCTACACCTTC. Protein product: CASSLSDRSYGYTF.

A few counts support this clonotype. This chain links TRBV12-3 or TRBV12-4 with TRBJ1-2; D remains unclear. The CDR3 sequence is 10 residues long. V was shortened by 3 bases and J by 7 bases, with 3 bases between the two germline ends. The CDR3 sequence is CASSLLGYTF. As DNA, the CDR3 is TGTGCCAGCAGTTTGCTTGGCTACACCTTC.

This clonotype is labeled as medium-sized. The V and J genes are TRBV12-3 or TRBV12-4 and TRBJ1-2; the D gene is possibly TRBD1 (6 bases). V gave up 1 base and J gave up 1 base, with 10 bases separating them. The CDR3 sequence is 15 residues long. CDR3 bases: TGTGCCAGCAGTTTAGGGGACATCGATAACTATGGCTACACCTTC. Protein sequence: CASSLGDIDNYGYTF.

By frequency in the sample, this clonotype is medium-sized. The genes are TRBV12-3 or TRBV12-4 and TRBJ1-2; the match to TRBD1 covers 7 bases. V shed 4 bases and J 8 bases; nucleotides not matched to a gene: 13. This CDR3 is built from 15 residues. In DNA form, the CDR3 reads TGTGCCAGCAGTTCCCTTGGGACAGCCGACGCGGGCTACACCTTC. Protein: CASSSLGTADAGYTF.

This clonotype is labeled as medium-sized. The gene calls are TRBV12-3 or TRBV12-4 and TRBJ1-2; D is unresolved. CDR3 length: 14 residues. With 5 bases removed from V and 4 bases from J, the gap between germline ends came to 14 bases. CDR3 sequence (DNA): TGTGCCAGCAGTCCTCGGGAGGGCTCCTATGGCTACACCTTC. Protein: CASSPREGSYGYTF.

By sample share, this clonotype is medium-sized. This chain joins TRBV12-3 or TRBV12-4 and TRBJ1-2, with D unclear. The CDR3 is 13 amino acids. Deletions cut 0 bases from V and 6 bases from J, with 8 bases between. The CDR3 DNA reads TGTGCCAGCAGTTTAGCGGAGGGTAATGGCTACACCTTC. Its translation: CASSLAEGNGYTF.

This clonotype ranks as medium-sized. The rearrangement joins TRBV12-3 or TRBV12-4 to TRBJ1-2; D unresolved. The CDR3 runs 11 residues. The germline V and J ends were trimmed by 6 bases and 8 bases, with 10 bases remaining between them. The CDR3 region is CASSPAHGYTF. The CDR3 nucleotides are TGTGCCAGCAGCCCCGCACACGGCTACACCTTC.

In its sample, this clonotype ranks as medium-sized. The rearrangement links TRBV12-3 or TRBV12-4 to TRBJ1-2, with a tentative D call TRBD1 (5 bases). The CDR3 has 13 amino acids. V was pared by 6 bases and J by 10 bases, with 18 bases between. In nucleotides, the CDR3 is TGTGCCAGCAGCAAACAGGAACCCGTCTCCTACACCTTC. Its protein is CASSKQEPVSYTF.

Sample share makes this clonotype medium-sized. This rearrangement joins TRBV12-3 or TRBV12-4 to TRBJ1-2, with a possible D match to TRBD1 (6 bases). Trimming removed 7 bases from V and 5 bases from J, with 14 bases in between. This CDR3 comprises 13 residues. The CDR3 loop reads CASTSTGPYGYTF. The CDR3 DNA reads TGTGCCAGCACTTCGACAGGACCTTATGGCTACACCTTC.

This clonotype qualifies as hyperexpanded. The gene calls are TRBV12-3 or TRBV12-4 and TRBJ1-2; 9 positions agree with TRBD1. Germline trimming cut 6 bases from V and 8 bases from J; bases unmatched to any gene: 7. The CDR3 has 13 amino acids. The CDR3 DNA reads TGTGCCAGCAGCCGGGGACAGGGCAGGGGCTACACCTTC. Its translation: CASSRGQGRGYTF.

This clonotype is medium-sized in the sample. The V and J genes are TRBV12-3 or TRBV12-4 and TRBJ1-2, with 9 bases fitting TRBD1. V trimming: 4 bases; J trimming: 12 bases; junction bases outside the gene matches: 15. The CDR3 sequence is 15 residues long. As DNA, the CDR3 is TGTGCCAGCAGTTCCGGGACAGGGTCCTTCTTTTCGCACACCTTC. Translation: CASSSGTGSFFSHTF.

By sample fraction, this clonotype is medium-sized (0.01 to 0.1%). The V gene is TRBV12-3 or TRBV12-4, the J gene TRBJ1-2; D is unclear. Deletions cut 2 bases from V and 2 bases from J, with 6 bases between. The CDR3 is 13 residues long. CDR3 coding DNA: TGTGCCAGCAGTTTATGGATAAACTATGGCTACACCTTC. Translation: CASSLWINYGYTF.

This clonotype is deemed medium-sized. The chain links TRBV12-3 or TRBV12-4 to TRBJ1-2; D call uncertain. Trimming took 6 bases from V and 13 from J, leaving 24 bases between them. The CDR3 spans 14 residues. The CDR3 DNA follows: TGTGCCAGCAGCCGTAATACCCTGGCTATGGCTGGCACCTTC. It codes for CASSRNTLAMAGTF.

By sample share, this clonotype is medium-sized. V is TRBV12-3 or TRBV12-4 and J is TRBJ1-2; the D is unclear. The CDR3 has 14 amino acids. The V gene lost 6 bases and the J gene lost 4 bases, with 15 bases spanning the gap. The CDR3 reads CASRNMIGPYGYTF. The DNA for the CDR3 is TGTGCCAGCAGGAATATGATAGGGCCCTATGGCTACACCTTC.

This clonotype is labeled large. V gene TRBV12-3 or TRBV12-4 combines with J gene TRBJ1-2; D gene ambiguous. This CDR3 has 12 amino acids. Trimming removed 0 bases from V and 8 bases from J, with 7 bases in between. The DNA for the CDR3 is TGTGCCAGCAGTTTAGCCCGAGTAGGCTACACCTTC. This gives the protein CASSLARVGYTF.

This clonotype is medium-sized (0.01 to 0.1%). V and J are TRBV12-3 or TRBV12-4 and TRBJ1-2; D gene unclear. The V gene lost 2 bases and the J gene lost 7 bases, with 8 bases spanning the gap. The CDR3 is 12 residues long. In DNA form, the CDR3 reads TGTGCCAGCAGTTTAACTCAGGTTGGCTACACCTTC. It encodes CASSLTQVGYTF.

This clonotype rates as medium-sized. An end of the junction does not agree with germline; a read error may underlie this. The rearrangement links TRBV12-3 or TRBV12-4 to TRBJ1-2, with 7 positions matching TRBD1. This CDR3 is built from 13 residues. The CDR3 nucleotides are TGTGCCAGCAGCCAGACAGGGTTTTATGACTACACCTTC. Protein product: CASSQTGFYDYTF.

By its share, this clonotype is large. The gene calls are TRBV12-3 or TRBV12-4 and TRBJ1-2, with 7 nucleotides matching TRBD1. CDR3 length: 13 amino acids. V gave up 2 bases and J gave up 7 bases; unmatched junction bases: 4. In DNA form, the CDR3 reads TGTGCCAGCAGTTTAACAGGGGTAACTGGCTACACCTTC. Its protein is CASSLTGVTGYTF.

This clonotype is hyperexpanded in the sample. The chain has TRBV12-3 or TRBV12-4 and TRBJ1-2; D possibly corresponds to TRBD1 (6 bases). Trimming stripped 9 bases from V and 8 bases from J, with 19 bases between. The CDR3 loop spans 13 amino acids. Here the CDR3 reads CASGTPKERGYTF. CDR3 nucleotides: TGTGCCAGTGGGACACCCAAAGAACGCGGCTACACCTTC.

By sample share, this clonotype is medium-sized (0.01 to 0.1%). The chain couples TRBV12-3 or TRBV12-4 to TRBJ1-2; D is undetermined. The CDR3 has 15 residues. V lost 3 bases and J 1 base, leaving 12 bases between the germline ends. The CDR3 reads CASSFGPSDNYGYTF. The CDR3 bases are TGTGCCAGCAGTTTCGGTCCCTCGGATAACTATGGCTACACCTTC.

This clonotype was counted between two and nine times. This chain uses TRBV12-3 or TRBV12-4 with TRBJ1-2; no clear D gene. CDR3 length: 13 residues. Between the trimmed V and J ends, which lost 4 bases and 0 bases, there was a span of 6 bases. The CDR3 bases are TGTGCCAGCAGTTCGACAACTAACTATGGCTACACCTTC. It translates to CASSSTTNYGYTF.

In this sample, this clonotype is medium-sized. The chain employs TRBV12-3 or TRBV12-4 and TRBJ1-2; D unclear. Trimming took 1 base from V and 4 from J, leaving 1 base between them. CDR3 size: 11 residues. CDR3 loop: CASSLGYGYTF. CDR3 in DNA: TGTGCCAGCAGTTTAGGCTATGGCTACACCTTC.

This clonotype is labeled as medium-sized. V and J are TRBV12-3 or TRBV12-4 and TRBJ1-2, with D perhaps TRBD1 (5 bases). Trimming took off 4 bases at V and 4 bases at J, with 13 bases between the two ends. CDR3 length: 14 residues. CDR3 sequence reads: CASSYAGAGYGYTF. Here the CDR3 DNA reads TGTGCCAGCAGTTACGCCGGGGCTGGCTATGGCTACACCTTC.

This clonotype rates as medium-sized. The chain uses TRBV12-3 or TRBV12-4 and TRBJ1-2; a possible D gene is TRBD1 (5 bases). Between the trimmed V and J ends, which lost 5 bases and 8 bases, there was a span of 9 bases. The CDR3 runs 11 residues. In DNA, the CDR3 is TGTGCCAGCAGTCGGAACAGGGGCTACACCTTC. Translation: CASSRNRGYTF.

By sample fraction, this clonotype is medium-sized. In DNA form, the CDR3 reads TGTGCCAGCAGTTCACAGGGAACAAACTATGGCTACACCTTC. Its protein product is CASSSQGTNYGYTF. The chain has TRBV12-3 or TRBV12-4 and TRBJ1-2; tentatively, D is TRBD1 (6 bases). The CDR3 sequence is 14 residues long. The V gene lost 4 bases and the J gene lost 2 bases, with 11 bases spanning the gap.